The clone carrying this TCR beta chain has at least ten counts. As yet, its antigen is unknown. This CDR3 spans 15 amino acids. With 4 bases clipped from V and 2 bases from J, the junction kept 5 bases outside the gene matches. Per the germline V gene, CDR1 is SGHRS and CDR2 is YFSETQ. The entry originates in a study of CD8 T cells in ankylosing spondylitis. Molecular-barcoded quantitative 5'-RACE produced these TCR beta libraries. Using its own MiXCR run on the 5' RACE reads, TCRdb lists one record per CDR3 protein. The sample holds roughly 150,000 distinct CDR3 sequences, 6% to 8.5% seen once. Whole-study results and caveats: Reportedly, disease-linked clones are significantly enriched in ankylosing spondylitis patients' matched synovial fluid.

What was sequenced was blood, either unsorted or a sorted T cell fraction (not recorded which). The chain carries TRBV5-1 and TRBJ2-3; 9 nucleotides align to TRBD1. This receptor was taken from a female donor with ankylosing spondylitis or in good health (not recorded which). CDR3 region: CASSPQGASTDTQYF. As DNA, the CDR3 is TGCGCCAGCAGCCCACAGGGGGCTTCCACAGATACGCAGTATTTT.